The rows below give T cell receptor beta chains drawn from one sample of a study of T cell responses to AZD1222 COVID-19 vaccine. Method: immunoSEQ multiplex PCR; TCRdb's copy keeps in-frame clones and lacks some. The sample records 100,000 or so clones, approximately 91% being singletons. This material consisted of peripheral blood, taken on day 0 of AZD1222 vaccination. These receptors originate from an adult in good health. CDR3s include the opening cysteine and the closing phenylalanine or tryptophan. D genes are given only for firm matches. Not every row has a clone size; where given, it reads once, few, many or a size class.

TRBJ2-7	.	.	TRBV30	TGTGCCTGGAGTAAGGGGGGAATGGCCTACGAGCAGTACTTC	CAWSKGGMAYEQYF
TRBJ1-1	.	TRBD1	TRBV27	TGTGCCAGCAGCCTCGACAGGGGGTTCGCTGAAGCTTTCTTT	CASSLDRGFAEAFF
TRBJ2-5	.	.	TRBV28	TGTGCCAGCAGTTTGGGACGGGGAGAAGAGACCCAGTACTTC	CASSLGRGEETQYF
TRBJ1-3	.	.	TRBV29-1	TGCAGCGTTGGCCCGTCGGAAACGGCGAACACCATATATTTT	CSVGPSETANTIYF
TRBJ1-5	.	.	TRBV7-3	TGTGCCAGCAGCCGCCGGACTAGCAATCAGCCCCAGCATTTT	CASSRRTSNQPQHF
TRBJ2-1	.	.	TRBV5-1	TGCGCCAGCAGCCCCCGGACAGCCTACTACAATGAGCAGTTCTTC	CASSPRTAYYNEQFF
TRBJ1-6	.	.	TRBV6-5	TGTGCCAGCAGTTACTCGTTCTGGCAGGGAGGGTCACCCCTCCACTTT	CASSYSFWQGGSPLHF
TRBJ1-5	.	.	TRBV18	TGTGCCAGCTCACCAACTCTAGGGGACCCCCAGCATTTT	CASSPTLGDPQHF
TRBJ2-1	.	TRBD2	TRBV6-1	TGTGCCAGCAGTGAGACTAGCGGAGATTACAATGAGCAGTTCTTC	CASSETSGDYNEQFF
TRBJ2-5	.	.	TRBV24-1	TGTGCCACCAGCCTCTCTCAGACAGTCACTCAGGGAGAGACCCAGTACTTC	CATSLSQTVTQGETQYF
TRBJ1-6	.	TRBD1	TRBV6-5	TGTGCCAGCAGAGACAGGGAAGAGGGCAATTCACCCCTCCACTTT	CASRDREEGNSPLHF
TRBJ2-1	few	.	TRBV5-4	TGTGCCAGCAGCTCGGACGGGATCTACAATGAGCAGTTCTTC	CASSSDGIYNEQFF
TRBJ1-5	.	.	TRBV5-4	TGTGCCAGCAGCTTGGATATGGGTCAGCCCCAGCATTTT	CASSLDMGQPQHF
TRBJ1-5	.	.	TRBV9	TGTGCCAGCAGCTTCTGGGACAGCAATCAGCCCCAGCATTTT	CASSFWDSNQPQHF
TRBJ2-7	once	TRBD1	TRBV27	TGTGCCAGCAGTCCCCGACAGGGAATGTACGAGCAGTACTTC	CASSPRQGMYEQYF
TRBJ1-3	.	.	TRBV5-1	TGCGCCAGCAGCTTGGGTGGGGTCTCCTCTGGAAACACCATATATTTT	CASSLGGVSSGNTIYF
TRBJ2-2	once	.	TRBV11-2	TGTGCCAGCAGCTTAGCTGGGGTGAAGGGCGGGGAGCTGTTTTTT	CASSLAGVKGGELFF
TRBJ1-1	.	TRBD1	TRBV5-1	TGCGCCAGCAGGTTGAGGGTGGGACAGGCTGGGACTGAAGCTTTCTTT	CASRLRVGQAGTEAFF